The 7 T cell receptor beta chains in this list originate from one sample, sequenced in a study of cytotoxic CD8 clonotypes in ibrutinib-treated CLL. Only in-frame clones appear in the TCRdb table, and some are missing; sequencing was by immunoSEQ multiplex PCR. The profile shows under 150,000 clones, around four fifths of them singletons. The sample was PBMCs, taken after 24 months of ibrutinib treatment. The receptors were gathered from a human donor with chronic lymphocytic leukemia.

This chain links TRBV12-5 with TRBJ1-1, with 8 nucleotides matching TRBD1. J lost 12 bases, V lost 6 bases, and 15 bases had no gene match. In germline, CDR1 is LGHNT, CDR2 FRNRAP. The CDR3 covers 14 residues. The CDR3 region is CASGDGQGLFGTFF. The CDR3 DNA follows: TGTGCTAGTGGAGATGGACAGGGATTATTTGGAACTTTCTTT.

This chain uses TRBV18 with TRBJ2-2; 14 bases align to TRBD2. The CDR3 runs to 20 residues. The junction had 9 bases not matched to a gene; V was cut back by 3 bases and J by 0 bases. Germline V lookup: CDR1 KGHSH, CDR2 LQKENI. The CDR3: CASSPPGTSGGPSNTGELFF. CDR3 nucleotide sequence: TGTGCCAGCTCACCCCCTGGGACTAGCGGGGGCCCGTCGAACACCGGGGAGCTGTTTTTT.

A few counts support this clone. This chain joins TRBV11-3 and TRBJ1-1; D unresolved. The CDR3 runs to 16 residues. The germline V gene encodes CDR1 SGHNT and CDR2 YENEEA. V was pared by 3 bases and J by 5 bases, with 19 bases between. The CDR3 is CASSFPAALSGTEAFF. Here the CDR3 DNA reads TGTGCCAGCAGCTTTCCTGCAGCCTTATCGGGAACTGAAGCTTTCTTT.

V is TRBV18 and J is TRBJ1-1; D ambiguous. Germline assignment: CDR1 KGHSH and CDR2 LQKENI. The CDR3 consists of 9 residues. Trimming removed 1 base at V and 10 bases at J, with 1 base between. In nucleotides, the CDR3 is TGTGCCAGCTCACCACTAGCTTTCTTT. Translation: CASSPLAFF.

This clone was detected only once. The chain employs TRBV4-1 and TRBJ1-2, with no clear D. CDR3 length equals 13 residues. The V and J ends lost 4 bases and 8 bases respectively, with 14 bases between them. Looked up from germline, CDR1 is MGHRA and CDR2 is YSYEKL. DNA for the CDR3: TGCGCCAGCAGCCGGGGAAGAGGTTCGGGCTACACCTTC. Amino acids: CASSRGRGSGYTF.

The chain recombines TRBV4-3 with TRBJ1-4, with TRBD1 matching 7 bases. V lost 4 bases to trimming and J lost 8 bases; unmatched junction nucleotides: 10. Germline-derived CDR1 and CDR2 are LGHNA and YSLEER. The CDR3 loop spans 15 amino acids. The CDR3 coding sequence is TGCGCCAGCAGCCCCCAGACAGGGTTAGCCGAAAAACTGTTTTTT. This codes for CASSPQTGLAEKLFF.

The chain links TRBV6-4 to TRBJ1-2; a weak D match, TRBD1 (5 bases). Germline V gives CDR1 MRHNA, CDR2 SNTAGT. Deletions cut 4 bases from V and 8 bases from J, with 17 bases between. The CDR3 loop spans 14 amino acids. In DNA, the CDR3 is TGTGCCAGCAGTGCCTCAGGGATGTTTGGAGGCTACACCTTC. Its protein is CASSASGMFGGYTF.